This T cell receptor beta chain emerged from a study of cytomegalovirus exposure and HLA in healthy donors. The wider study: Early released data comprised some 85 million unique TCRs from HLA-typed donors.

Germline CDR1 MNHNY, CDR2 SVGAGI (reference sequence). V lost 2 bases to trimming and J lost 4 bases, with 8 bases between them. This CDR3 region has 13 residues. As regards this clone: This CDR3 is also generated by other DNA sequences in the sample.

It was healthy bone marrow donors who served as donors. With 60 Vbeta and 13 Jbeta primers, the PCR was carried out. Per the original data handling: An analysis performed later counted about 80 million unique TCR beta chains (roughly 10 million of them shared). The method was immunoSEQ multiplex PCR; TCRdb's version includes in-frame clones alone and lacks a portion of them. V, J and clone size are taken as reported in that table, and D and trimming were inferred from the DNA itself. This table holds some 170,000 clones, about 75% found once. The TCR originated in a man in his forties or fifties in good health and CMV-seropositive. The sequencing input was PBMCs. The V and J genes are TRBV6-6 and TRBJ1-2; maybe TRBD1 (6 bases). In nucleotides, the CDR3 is TGTGCCAGCAGTTACGAAGGGGGCTATGGCTACACCTTC. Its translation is CASSYEGGYGYTF.